This T cell receptor (beta chain) derives from a study of blood T cell repertoires in COVID-19. Study-wide background: Researchers got acute and convalescent COVID-19 samples from the United States, Italy and Spain.

The CDR3 spans 14 residues. V shed 2 bases and J shed 5 bases, with 12 bases lying between them. CDR1 and CDR2 (germline): MNHEY, SVGEGT. Original data processing: Using reference gene primer amplification, nucleated cell counts were estimated. TCRdb's table, derived via immunoSEQ multiplex PCR, lists solely in-frame clones and lacks some. D and trimming were read from the DNA, whereas the V and J calls and clone size are those reported in that table. In the table there are around 75,000 clones, 86% of which are singletons. The genes are TRBV6-2 or TRBV6-3 and TRBJ2-5; tentative D call: TRBD2 (6 bases). The sequencing sample was made of peripheral blood. The TCR was taken from a man between 65 and 79 years old with active COVID-19. The CDR3 loop is CASSYGGNWETQYF. CDR3 nucleotides: TGTGCCAGCAGTTACGGCGGGAACTGGGAGACCCAGTACTTC.